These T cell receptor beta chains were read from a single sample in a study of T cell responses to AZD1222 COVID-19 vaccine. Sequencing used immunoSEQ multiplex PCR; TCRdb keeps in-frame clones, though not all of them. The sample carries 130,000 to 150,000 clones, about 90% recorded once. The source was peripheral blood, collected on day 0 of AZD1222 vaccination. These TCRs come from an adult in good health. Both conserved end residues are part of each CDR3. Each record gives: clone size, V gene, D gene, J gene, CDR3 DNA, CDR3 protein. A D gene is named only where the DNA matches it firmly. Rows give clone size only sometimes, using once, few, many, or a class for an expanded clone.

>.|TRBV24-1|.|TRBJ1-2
TGTGCCACCCTAAGACAGCACTTTAACTATGGCTACACCTTC
CATLRQHFNYGYTF
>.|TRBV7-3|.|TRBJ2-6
TGTGCCAGCAGAGGGACTGGGGCCAACGTCCTGACTTTC
CASRGTGANVLTF
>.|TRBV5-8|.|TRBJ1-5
TGTGCCAGCAGCTTAGGGAGTCAGCCCCAGCATTTT
CASSLGSQPQHF
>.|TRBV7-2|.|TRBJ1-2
TGTGCCAGCAGCTTAGGCGGGGGACCGGGCTATGGCTACACCTTC
CASSLGGGPGYGYTF
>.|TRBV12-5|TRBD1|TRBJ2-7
TGTGCTAGTGGATCCGGACAGGGGGCCTACGAGCAGTACTTC
CASGSGQGAYEQYF
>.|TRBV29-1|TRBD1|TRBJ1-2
TGCAGCGTAGGACAGGGGGCTGACTATGGCTACACCTTC
CSVGQGADYGYTF
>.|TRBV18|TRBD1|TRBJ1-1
TGTGCCAGCTCACAGGGTTTGGACAGGCGGAACACTGAAGCTTTCTTT
CASSQGLDRRNTEAFF
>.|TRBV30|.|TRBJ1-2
TGTGCCTGGAGTGTACAGGGCAGGACGAGATATGGCTACACCTTC
CAWSVQGRTRYGYTF
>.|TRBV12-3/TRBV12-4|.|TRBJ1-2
TGTGCCAGCAGTTTGCGGGGCCACTATGGCTACACCTTC
CASSLRGHYGYTF
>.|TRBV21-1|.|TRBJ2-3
TGTGCCAGCAGCAAAGGGGCGGACAGAAGCACAGATACGCAGTATTTT
CASSKGADRSTDTQYF
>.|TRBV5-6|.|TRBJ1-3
TGTGCCAGCAGCTACGGGATGAGAACGGGTGGAAACACCATATATTTT
CASSYGMRTGGNTIYF
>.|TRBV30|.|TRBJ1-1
TGTGCCTGGAGTGTATTCCTCAGAGGCACTGAAGCTTTCTTT
CAWSVFLRGTEAFF
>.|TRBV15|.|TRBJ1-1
TGTGCCACCAGCAGAGGAGTTAAACAAGGAGAAGCTTTCTTT
CATSRGVKQGEAFF
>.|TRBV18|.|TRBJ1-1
TGTGCCAGCTCACTCGCTGTATGGAACACTGAAGCTTTCTTT
CASSLAVWNTEAFF
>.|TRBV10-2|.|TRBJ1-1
TGCGCCAGCAGTTATCGTTTAACTGAAGCTTTCTTT
CASSYRLTEAFF
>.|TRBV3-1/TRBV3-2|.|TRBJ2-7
TGTGCCAGCAGCCAAGGGGGCATCTACGAGCAGTACTTC
CASSQGGIYEQYF
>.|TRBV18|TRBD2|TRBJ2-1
TGTGCCAGCTCACCGGGACTAGCGGGAGTGGATGAGCAGTTCTTC
CASSPGLAGVDEQFF
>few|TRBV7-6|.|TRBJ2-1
TGTGCCAGCAGCGAAGCCAATGAGCAGTTCTTC
CASSEANEQFF
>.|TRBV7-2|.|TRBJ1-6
TGTGCCAGCAGCTTACGCGGGGTCAGCTCCTATAATTCACCCCTCCACTTT
CASSLRGVSSYNSPLHF
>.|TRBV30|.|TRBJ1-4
TGTGCCTGGAAGGGGGTTAATGAAAAACTGTTTTTT
CAWKGVNEKLFF
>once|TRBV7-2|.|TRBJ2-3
TGTGCCAGCAGCTTAGTAGCGGCCCCCCGCACAGATACGCAGTATTTT
CASSLVAAPRTDTQYF
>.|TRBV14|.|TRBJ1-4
TGTGCCAGCGCCCGGCAGGCGGGTGAAAAACTGTTTTTT
CASARQAGEKLFF
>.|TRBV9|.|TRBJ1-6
TGTGCCAGCAGCGTAGGGCCGGTGAGCTCCTATAATTCACCCCTCCACTTT
CASSVGPVSSYNSPLHF
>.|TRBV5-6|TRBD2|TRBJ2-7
TGTGCCAGCAGCCTCCGGACTAGCGGGAGAGTCGGGCTGGACGAGCAGTACTTC
CASSLRTSGRVGLDEQYF
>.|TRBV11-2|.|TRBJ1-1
TGTGCCAGCAGCTTAGCACAGGGACTGAAGAACACTGAAGCTTTCTTT
CASSLAQGLKNTEAFF
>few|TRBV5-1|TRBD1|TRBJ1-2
TGCGCCAGCAGCCAGAGACAGGGGGCAGAAACTAACTATGGCTACACCTTC
CASSQRQGAETNYGYTF
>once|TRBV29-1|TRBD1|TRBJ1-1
TGCAGCGCCAAAGGGGGACAGTTATCTCCTTGGGACACTGAAGCTTTCTTT
CSAKGGQLSPWDTEAFF
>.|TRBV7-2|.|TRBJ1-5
TGTGCCAGCAGCGCTGAATGGGGCAATCAGCCCCAGCATTTT
CASSAEWGNQPQHF
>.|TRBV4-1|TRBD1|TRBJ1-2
TGCGCCAGCAGCCAGGGCCGGGACAGATACAACTATGGCTACACCTTC
CASSQGRDRYNYGYTF
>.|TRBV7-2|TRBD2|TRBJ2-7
TGTGCCAGCAGCTTAGCGCCGGGGGGGGCCGGGGACGAGCAGTACTTC
CASSLAPGGAGDEQYF
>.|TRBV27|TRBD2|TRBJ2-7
TGTGCCAGCAGTTACCTACTAGCGGGGGGGACCTACGAGCAGTACTTC
CASSYLLAGGTYEQYF
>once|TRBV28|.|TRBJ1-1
TGTGCCAGCAGTTCCCTCCCTGGGAACACTGAAGCTTTCTTT
CASSSLPGNTEAFF
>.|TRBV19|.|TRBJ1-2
TGTGCCAGTAGTATCCAGGGAGCTAACTATGGCTACACCTTC
CASSIQGANYGYTF
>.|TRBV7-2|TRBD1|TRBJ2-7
TGTGCCAGCAGCTTCGACGGACAGGGCTACGAGCAGTACTTC
CASSFDGQGYEQYF